A single sample gave rise to the 2 T cell receptor beta chains below, sequenced in a study of CDR3 diversity in severe acne. TCRdb ran MiXCR on the PCR reads and lists one entry per CDR3 protein. In the table there are some 90,000 distinct CDR3 sequences, roughly half of which are singletons. The sample consisted of blood. The receptors were gathered from a male donor in good health, serving as a control.

This clonotype was counted many times. V is TRBV30 and J is TRBJ1-2, with D hard to call. The CDR3 is 15 amino acids. The germline CDR1 and CDR2 sequences are GTSNPN and SVGIG (reference sequence). Trimming shortened V by 2 bases and J by 4 bases, and 17 bases separated the two germline ends. CDR3 sequence: CAWSTYLGVTYGYTF. DNA of the CDR3: TGTGCCTGGAGTACCTACCTCGGAGTGACCTATGGCTACACCTTC. Combining the CDR3 with reference TRBV30 and TRBJ1-2 gives the whole variable domain SQTIHQWPATLVQPVGSPLSLECTVEGTSNPNLYWYRQAAGRGLQLLFYSVGIGQISSEVPQNLSASRPQDRQFILSSKKLLLSDSGFYLCAWSTYLGVTYGYTFGSGTRLTVV.

The chain couples TRBV3-1 to TRBJ1-6; TRBD1 matches 9 bases. The germline V gene encodes CDR1 LGHDT and CDR2 YNNKEL (reference sequence). The CDR3 extends over 16 amino acids. J was trimmed by 9 bases and V by 2 bases; bases with no gene match: 8. The CDR3: CASSQYRDREGSPLHF. The CDR3 DNA reads as TGTGCCAGCAGCCAATACCGGGACAGGGAGGGTTCACCCCTCCACTTT.